Listed here is a single TCR beta chain. These data belong to a study of Graves' ophthalmopathy and Graves' hyperthyroidism. Study background: Stable hyperthyroidism was defined by absence of ophthalmopathy within 18 months of follow-up.

This CDR3 has 15 amino acids. Trimming took off 3 bases at V and 5 bases at J, with 16 bases between the two ends. Germline V gene lookup returns CDR1 SNHLY and CDR2 FYNNEI. The study amplified TCR beta CDR3 regions using RNA transcripts. A first-round RT-PCR used HTBI primers, followed by a second-round multiplex PCR. TCRdb reprocessed the multiplex PCR reads with MiXCR, giving one entry per CDR3 protein. The sample carries 900,000 to 1,200,000 distinct CDR3 sequences, 35% to 40% recorded once. Aged 18 to 65, hyperthyroidism patients had been newly diagnosed, with under 2 months' duration. The sequencing sample was made of peripheral blood or thyroid tissue (not recorded which). The chain recombines TRBV2 with TRBJ2-5; D gene uncertain. This receptor was identified in an adult man with Graves' hyperthyroidism. Written as DNA, the CDR3 is TGTGCCAGCAGTGAGACGGACCGGAACAATGAGACCCAGTACTTC. Translation: CASSETDRNNETQYF. Together with reference TRBV2 and TRBJ2-5, the CDR3 gives the full variable domain: EPEVTQTPSHQVTQMGQEVILRCVPISNHLYFYWYRQILGQKVEFLVSFYNNEISEKSEIFDDQFSVERPDGSNFTLKIRSTKLEDSAMYFCASSETDRNNETQYFGPGTRLLVL.